This is a list of T cell receptor beta chains from one sample in a study of cytomegalovirus exposure and HLA in healthy donors. Repertoires were generated with immunoSEQ multiplex PCR, while TCRdb's copy carries only in-frame clones and drops some. The sample includes under 150,000 clones, about three quarters of them seen just once. The source material was PBMCs. Receptor source: a male donor in good health and CMV-seropositive. CDR3s include the opening cysteine and the closing phenylalanine or tryptophan. The D gene is left open where the match is weak. Clone size appears in some rows only: once, few, many, or a class for an expanded clone.

V	size	J	D	CDR3	DNA
TRBV7-2	few	TRBJ2-7	TRBD2	CASSFSGSYEQYF	TGTGCCAGCAGCTTTAGCGGGAGCTACGAGCAGTACTTC
TRBV28	-	TRBJ2-2	TRBD1	CASSSWTGGRTGELFF	TGTGCCAGCAGTTCTTGGACAGGGGGACGTACCGGGGAGCTGTTTTTT
TRBV5-1	-	TRBJ1-1	-	CASSPPGPEAFF	TGCGCCAGCAGCCCCCCGGGTCCCGAAGCTTTCTTT
TRBV9	once	TRBJ1-2	TRBD1	CASSGDRDREGYGYTF	TGTGCCAGCAGCGGGGACCGGGACAGGGAAGGATATGGCTACACCTTC
TRBV6-5	-	TRBJ2-7	-	CASSYSSGYSSYEQYF	TGTGCCAGCAGTTACAGTAGTGGTTATAGCTCCTACGAGCAGTACTTC
TRBV6-5	few	TRBJ2-7	TRBD1	CASSYQDRDLEEQYF	TGTGCCAGCAGTTACCAGGACAGGGACTTGGAGGAGCAGTACTTC
TRBV19	few	TRBJ1-1	-	CASSPGFTEAFF	TGTGCCAGTAGTCCAGGGTTCACTGAAGCTTTCTTT
TRBV15	-	TRBJ2-7	TRBD2	CATSIRTSGSDEQYF	TGTGCCACCAGCATTCGGACTAGCGGGAGCGACGAGCAGTACTTC
TRBV9	-	TRBJ2-7	-	CASSVVGTQRDEQYF	TGTGCCAGCAGCGTAGTCGGGACACAGAGGGACGAGCAGTACTTC
TRBV6-1	-	TRBJ2-1	TRBD2	CASSWREGNEQFF	TGTGCCAGCAGTTGGCGGGAGGGGAATGAGCAGTTCTTC
TRBV7-8	-	TRBJ2-3	TRBD2	CASSLRPGLAGVVDTQYF	TGTGCCAGCAGCTTAAGGCCGGGACTAGCGGGAGTGGTAGATACGCAGTATTTT
TRBV10-3	few	TRBJ1-4	-	CAISESKAGGGYNEKLFF	TGTGCCATCAGTGAGTCGAAGGCAGGCGGGGGCTATAATGAAAAACTGTTTTTT
TRBV27	-	TRBJ2-7	-	CASSLRGNEQYF	TGTGCCAGCAGCCTCAGGGGTAACGAGCAGTACTTC
TRBV6-5	-	TRBJ2-3	TRBD2	CAKSTSGATDTQYF	TGTGCCAAGTCGACTAGCGGGGCCACAGATACGCAGTATTTT
TRBV7-8	-	TRBJ1-3	-	CASSLSSGNTIYF	TGTGCCAGCAGCTTGAGCTCTGGAAACACCATATATTTT
TRBV9	-	TRBJ2-7	TRBD1	CASSVATGGPYEQYF	TGTGCCAGCAGCGTAGCCACAGGGGGCCCCTACGAGCAGTACTTC
TRBV11-3	-	TRBJ2-3	-	CASSLVRGDTQYF	TGTGCCAGCAGCTTAGTCCGAGGAGATACGCAGTATTTT
TRBV5-1	few	TRBJ2-7	-	CASSMGHSYEQYF	TGCGCCAGCAGCATGGGACACTCCTACGAGCAGTACTTC
TRBV28	-	TRBJ2-7	-	CASSLFPELEGGYEQYF	TGTGCCAGCAGTTTATTTCCTGAGCTGGAGGGAGGCTACGAGCAGTACTTC
TRBV9	-	TRBJ2-3	-	CASSVRGIDADTQYF	TGTGCCAGCAGCGTAAGGGGGATAGACGCAGATACGCAGTATTTT
TRBV21-1	-	TRBJ1-5	-	CASSKLGGREDSYSNQPQHF	TGTGCCAGCAGCAAATTAGGTGGCAGGGAGGATTCGTATAGCAATCAGCCCCAGCATTTT
TRBV7-2	-	TRBJ1-2	-	CASSYNAGVGTYGYTF	TGTGCCAGCAGCTACAACGCGGGGGTCGGTACCTATGGCTACACCTTC
TRBV5-1	-	TRBJ2-1	TRBD2	CASSSGTSGGAALFF	TGCGCCAGCAGCTCCGGGACTAGCGGGGGGGCGGCTCTGTTCTTC
TRBV28	-	TRBJ2-7	-	CASSLPGTYEQYF	TGTGCCAGCAGTTTACCGGGTACCTACGAGCAGTACTTC
TRBV18	-	TRBJ1-5	-	CASSLYTGDTRNQPQHF	TGTGCCAGCTCCCTTTATACGGGGGATACGCGCAATCAGCCCCAGCATTTT
TRBV5-1	-	TRBJ1-2	-	CASSLATGRYGYTF	TGCGCCAGCAGCTTGGCGACAGGTCGGTATGGCTACACCTTC
TRBV29-1	once	TRBJ1-1	-	CSVEVSPGGTEAFF	TGCAGCGTTGAAGTGAGCCCGGGTGGCACTGAAGCTTTCTTT
TRBV27	-	TRBJ1-3	-	CASRSGQSGNGNTIYF	TGTGCCAGCAGATCCGGACAGTCGGGAAATGGAAACACCATATATTTT
TRBV4-3	once	TRBJ2-2	-	CASSLILGTGELFF	TGCGCCAGCAGCCTTATCCTAGGTACCGGGGAGCTGTTTTTT
TRBV7-9	-	TRBJ2-7	-	CASSLGNEQYF	TGTGCCAGCAGCTTAGGCAACGAGCAGTACTTC
TRBV7-2	-	TRBJ2-1	TRBD2	CASRASGGLILLDEQFF	TGTGCCAGCAGGGCTAGCGGGGGCCTGATACTTCTGGATGAGCAGTTCTTC
TRBV2	-	TRBJ1-2	TRBD1	CASNPDRGFIGSYGYTF	TGTGCCAGCAATCCGGACAGGGGGTTTATCGGGTCATATGGCTACACCTTC
TRBV29-1	-	TRBJ1-2	-	CSVTHLSRVGYGYTF	TGCAGCGTAACCCACTTGAGCAGGGTGGGCTATGGCTACACCTTC
TRBV11-3	-	TRBJ2-2	TRBD2	CASSLGLGLAGVSTGELFF	TGTGCCAGCAGCTTAGGTCTCGGGCTAGCGGGAGTTTCCACCGGGGAGCTGTTTTTT
TRBV27	-	TRBJ2-5	TRBD2	CASKAGDQETQYF	TGTGCCAGCAAAGCGGGGGACCAAGAGACCCAGTACTTC
TRBV13	-	TRBJ1-2	TRBD1	CASSPRTTGVPNYGYTF	TGTGCCAGCAGCCCGCGGACAACAGGGGTGCCTAACTATGGCTACACCTTC
TRBV6-4	once	TRBJ2-4	TRBD2	CASRPAGDVKNIQYF	TGTGCCAGCAGGCCCGCGGGGGATGTCAAAAACATTCAGTACTTC
TRBV5-5	-	TRBJ2-7	-	CASQPGAAYEQYF	TGTGCCAGCCAACCGGGAGCAGCCTACGAGCAGTACTTC
TRBV4-2	few	TRBJ2-1	TRBD2	CASSQVLAGDPDYNEQFF	TGTGCCAGCAGCCAAGTACTAGCGGGGGACCCTGACTACAATGAGCAGTTCTTC
TRBV6-4	-	TRBJ2-1	-	CASSDSYRPLVPNEQFF	TGTGCCAGCAGTGACTCCTACAGGCCCCTAGTCCCCAATGAGCAGTTCTTC
TRBV5-1	-	TRBJ1-6	-	CASSLGQDNSPLHF	TGCGCCAGCAGCTTGGGACAGGATAATTCACCCCTCCACTTT
TRBV19	-	TRBJ2-5	-	CASSIGTGKETQYF	TGTGCCAGTAGTATAGGTACAGGGAAAGAGACCCAGTACTTC
TRBV2	few	TRBJ1-2	-	CASRLAGAPDGYTF	TGTGCCAGCAGGCTCGCTGGGGCGCCGGATGGCTACACCTTC
TRBV27	-	TRBJ1-1	-	CASSSRGEAFF	TGTGCCAGCAGCTCCCGGGGTGAAGCTTTCTTT
TRBV28	-	TRBJ2-7	-	CASSRASYEQYF	TGTGCCAGCAGCAGGGCCTCCTACGAGCAGTACTTC
TRBV6-1	-	TRBJ1-2	-	CASSDKGEGGYTF	TGTGCCAGCAGTGACAAGGGTGAGGGTGGCTACACCTTC
TRBV5-1	-	TRBJ2-1	TRBD2	CASSLTGLAGRAYNEQFF	TGCGCCAGCAGCTTAACGGGACTAGCGGGAAGGGCCTACAATGAGCAGTTCTTC
TRBV9	-	TRBJ2-5	-	CASSVSVQETQYF	TGTGCCAGCAGCGTCTCAGTCCAAGAGACCCAGTACTTC
TRBV4-1	once	TRBJ1-5	TRBD1	CASSKDRVSSNQPQHF	TGCGCCAGCAGCAAAGACAGGGTCTCGAGCAATCAGCCCCAGCATTTT
TRBV7-8	-	TRBJ2-1	TRBD2	CASSHIASGGWGEQFF	TGTGCCAGCAGCCACATTGCTAGCGGAGGTTGGGGGGAGCAGTTCTTC
TRBV7-3	-	TRBJ2-5	TRBD1	CASSLTGYETQYF	TGTGCCAGCAGCTTGACAGGGTACGAGACCCAGTACTTC
TRBV13	-	TRBJ1-1	-	CASSLGAGRTEAFF	TGTGCCAGCAGCTTAGGCGCGGGTAGGACTGAAGCTTTCTTT
TRBV14	-	TRBJ2-3	TRBD2	CASSSTLTSGRTDTQYF	TGTGCCAGCAGCTCCACACTGACTAGCGGGAGGACAGATACGCAGTATTTT
TRBV11-2	-	TRBJ1-1	TRBD1	CASSPSGQGQTEAFF	TGTGCCAGCAGCCCCTCGGGACAGGGTCAGACTGAAGCTTTCTTT
TRBV19	once	TRBJ2-7	-	CASSIPSDSSYEQYF	TGTGCCAGTAGTATCCCCTCGGACAGTTCCTACGAGCAGTACTTC
TRBV4-3	-	TRBJ1-2	TRBD1	CASSQTGDTNYGYTF	TGCGCCAGCAGCCAAACAGGGGACACTAACTATGGCTACACCTTC
TRBV19	-	TRBJ2-1	TRBD2	CASSELAGNEQFF	TGTGCCAGTAGTGAGCTAGCGGGGAATGAGCAGTTCTTC
TRBV18	-	TRBJ1-2	-	CASSSVQGLPDGYTF	TGTGCCAGCTCCTCCGTCCAGGGGCTCCCGGATGGCTACACCTTC
TRBV7-9	-	TRBJ2-2	TRBD2	CASSSNGREKRTGELFF	TGTGCCAGCAGCTCCAATGGGAGGGAGAAAAGAACCGGGGAGCTGTTTTTT